The clone carrying this TCR beta chain was observed many times. The source material, RNA transcripts, was used to amplify TCR beta CDR3 regions. The HTBI primer set was used in a first-round RT-PCR of the TCR CDR3. TCRdb called the multiplex PCR reads again in MiXCR, with one record for every CDR3 protein. The sample lists about 740,000 distinct CDR3 sequences; 14% were seen once. The data derive from a study of T cells in Graves' hyperthyroidism and ophthalmopathy. The TCR sequence derives from a woman between 18 and 29 years old with Graves' hyperthyroidism. The sample was blood.

The CDR3 loop reads CASSLLASGNHEQYF. As DNA, the CDR3 is TGTGCCAGCAGCTTACTGGCTAGCGGGAACCACGAGCAGTACTTC. V and J are TRBV11-2 and TRBJ2-7, with 9 bases that match TRBD2. The V segment lost 2 bases and the J segment 5 bases; nucleotides outside the gene matches: 7. Germline V gives CDR1 SGHAT, CDR2 FQNNGV. CDR3 length: 15 residues.